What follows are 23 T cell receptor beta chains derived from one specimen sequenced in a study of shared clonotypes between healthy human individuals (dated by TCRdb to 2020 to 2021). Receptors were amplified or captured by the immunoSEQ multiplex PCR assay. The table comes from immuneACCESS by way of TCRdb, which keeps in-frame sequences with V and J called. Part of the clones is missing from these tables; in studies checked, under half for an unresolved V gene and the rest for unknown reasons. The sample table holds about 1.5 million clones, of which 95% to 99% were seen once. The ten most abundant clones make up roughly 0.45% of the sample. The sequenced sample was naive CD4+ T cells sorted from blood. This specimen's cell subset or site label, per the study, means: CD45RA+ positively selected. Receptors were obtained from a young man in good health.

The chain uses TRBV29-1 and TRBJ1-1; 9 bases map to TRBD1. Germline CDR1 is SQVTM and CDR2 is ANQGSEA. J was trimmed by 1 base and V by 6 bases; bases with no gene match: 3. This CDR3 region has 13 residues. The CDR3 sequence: CSVNRGRNTEAFF. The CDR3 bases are TGCAGCGTCAACAGGGGGCGGAACACTGAAGCTTTCTTT. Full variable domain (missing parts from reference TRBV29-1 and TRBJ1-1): SAVISQKPSRDICQRGTSLTIQCQVDSQVTMMFWYRQQPGQSLTLIATANQGSEATYESGFVIDKFPISRPNLTFSTLTVSNMSPEDSSIYLCSVNRGRNTEAFFGQGTRLTVV.

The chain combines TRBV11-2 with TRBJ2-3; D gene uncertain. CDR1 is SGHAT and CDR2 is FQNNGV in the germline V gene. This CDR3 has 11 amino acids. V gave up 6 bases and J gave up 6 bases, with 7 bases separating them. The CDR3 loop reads CASRGSDTQYF. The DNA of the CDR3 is TGTGCCAGCAGGGGCTCTGATACGCAGTATTTT.

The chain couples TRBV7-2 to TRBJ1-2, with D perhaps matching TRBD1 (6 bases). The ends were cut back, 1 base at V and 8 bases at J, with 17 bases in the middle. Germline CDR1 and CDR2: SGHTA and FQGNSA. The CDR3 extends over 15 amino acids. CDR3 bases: TGTGCCAGCAGCTTAGTTCGGTCCATCACAGGGGGCTACACCTTC. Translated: CASSLVRSITGGYTF.

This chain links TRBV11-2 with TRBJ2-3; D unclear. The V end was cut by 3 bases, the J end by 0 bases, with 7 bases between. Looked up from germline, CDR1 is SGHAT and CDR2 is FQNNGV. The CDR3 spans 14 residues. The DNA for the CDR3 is TGTGCCAGCAGCTTCACCACTAGCACAGATACGCAGTATTTT. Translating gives CASSFTTSTDTQYF.

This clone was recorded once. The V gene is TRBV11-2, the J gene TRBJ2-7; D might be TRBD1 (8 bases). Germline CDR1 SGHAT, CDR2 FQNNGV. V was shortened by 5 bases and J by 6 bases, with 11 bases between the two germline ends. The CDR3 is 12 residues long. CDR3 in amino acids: CASSTGGAEQYF. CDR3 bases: TGTGCCAGCAGCACAGGGGGGGCCGAGCAGTACTTC.

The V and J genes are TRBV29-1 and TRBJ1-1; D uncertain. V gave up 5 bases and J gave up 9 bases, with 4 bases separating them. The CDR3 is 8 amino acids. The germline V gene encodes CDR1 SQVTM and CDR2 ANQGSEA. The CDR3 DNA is TGCAGCGTTCCTCAAGCTTTCTTT. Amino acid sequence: CSVPQAFF. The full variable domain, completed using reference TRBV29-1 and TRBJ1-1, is SAVISQKPSRDICQRGTSLTIQCQVDSQVTMMFWYRQQPGQSLTLIATANQGSEATYESGFVIDKFPISRPNLTFSTLTVSNMSPEDSSIYLCSVPQAFFGQGTRLTVV.

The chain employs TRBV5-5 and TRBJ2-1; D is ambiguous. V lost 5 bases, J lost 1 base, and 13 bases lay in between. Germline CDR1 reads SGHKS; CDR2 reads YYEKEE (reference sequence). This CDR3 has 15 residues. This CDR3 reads CASRNTLGSYNEQFF. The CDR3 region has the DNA TGTGCCAGCAGAAACACACTGGGGTCCTACAATGAGCAGTTCTTC. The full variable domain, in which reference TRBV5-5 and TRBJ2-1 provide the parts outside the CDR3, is DAGVTQSPTHLIKTRGQQVTLRCSPISGHKSVSWYQQVLGQGPQFIFQYYEKEERGRGNFPDRFSARQFPNYSSELNVNALLLGDSALYLCASRNTLGSYNEQFFGPGTRLTVL.

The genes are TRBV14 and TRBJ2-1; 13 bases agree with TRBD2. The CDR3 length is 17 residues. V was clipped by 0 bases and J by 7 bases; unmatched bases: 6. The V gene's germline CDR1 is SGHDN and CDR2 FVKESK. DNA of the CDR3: TGTGCCAGCAGCCAAGATCGTTCGGGACTAGCGGGAAATGAGCAGTTCTTC. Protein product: CASSQDRSGLAGNEQFF.

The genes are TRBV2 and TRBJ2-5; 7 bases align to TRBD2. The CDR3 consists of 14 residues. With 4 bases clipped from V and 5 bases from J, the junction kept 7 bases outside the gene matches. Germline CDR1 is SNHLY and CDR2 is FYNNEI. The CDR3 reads CASSVKRGGETQYF. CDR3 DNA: TGTGCCAGCAGTGTAAAACGGGGAGGGGAGACCCAGTACTTC.

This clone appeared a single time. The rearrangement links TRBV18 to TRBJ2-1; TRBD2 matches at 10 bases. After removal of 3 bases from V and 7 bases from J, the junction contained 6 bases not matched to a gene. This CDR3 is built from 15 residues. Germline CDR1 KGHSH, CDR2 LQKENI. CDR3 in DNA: TGTGCCAGCTCACCGCTGGGACTAGCGTCGAATGAGCAGTTCTTC. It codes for CASSPLGLASNEQFF.

CDR3: CASSESGTSGYEQYF. CDR3 coding DNA: TGCGCCAGCAGTGAGTCGGGGACTAGCGGCTACGAGCAGTACTTC. The chain has TRBV10-1 and TRBJ2-7, with TRBD2 identical over 11 bases. Germline values: CDR1 WNHNN, CDR2 SYGVQD (reference sequence). Trimming cost V 0 bases and J 3 bases; bases outside gene matches: 1. The CDR3 loop spans 15 amino acids.

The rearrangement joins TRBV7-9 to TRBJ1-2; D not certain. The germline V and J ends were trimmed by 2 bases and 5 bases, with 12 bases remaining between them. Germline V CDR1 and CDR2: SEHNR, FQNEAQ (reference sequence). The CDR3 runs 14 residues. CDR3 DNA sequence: TGTGCCAGCAGCTTACCGTTCTCGGGGTATGGCTACACCTTC. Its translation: CASSLPFSGYGYTF.

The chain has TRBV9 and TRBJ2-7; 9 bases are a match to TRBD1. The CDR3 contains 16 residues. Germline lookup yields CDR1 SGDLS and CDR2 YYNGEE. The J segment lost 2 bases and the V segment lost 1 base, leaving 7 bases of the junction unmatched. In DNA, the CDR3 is TGTGCCAGCAGCGTAACCCCGGGACAGGGAACCTACGAGCAGTACTTC. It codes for CASSVTPGQGTYEQYF.

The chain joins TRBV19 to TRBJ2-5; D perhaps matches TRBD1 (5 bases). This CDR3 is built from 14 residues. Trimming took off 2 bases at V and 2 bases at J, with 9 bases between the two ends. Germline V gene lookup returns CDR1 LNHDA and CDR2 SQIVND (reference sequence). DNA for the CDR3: TGTGCCAGTAGTATAAGGGGTTGGCAAGAGACCCAGTACTTC. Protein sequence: CASSIRGWQETQYF.

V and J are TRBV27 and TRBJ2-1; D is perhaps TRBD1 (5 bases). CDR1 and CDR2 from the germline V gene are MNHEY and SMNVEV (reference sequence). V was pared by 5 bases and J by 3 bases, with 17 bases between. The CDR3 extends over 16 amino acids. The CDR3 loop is CASSPGFWSGYNEQFF. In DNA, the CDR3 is TGTGCCAGCAGTCCAGGGTTCTGGTCGGGCTACAATGAGCAGTTCTTC.

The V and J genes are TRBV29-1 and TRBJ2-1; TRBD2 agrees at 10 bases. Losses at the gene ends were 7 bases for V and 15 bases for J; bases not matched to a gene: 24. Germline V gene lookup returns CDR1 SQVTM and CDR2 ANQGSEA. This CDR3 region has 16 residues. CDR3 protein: CSAQDAGGASGRASFF. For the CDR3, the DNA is TGCAGCGCCCAAGACGCAGGGGGCGCGAGCGGGAGGGCCTCGTTCTTC.

The CDR3 is CASSESGWRPQHF. CDR3 DNA sequence: TGTGCCAGCAGTGAATCAGGGTGGCGGCCCCAGCATTTT. This chain uses TRBV25-1 with TRBJ1-5; the D gene is possibly TRBD1 (5 bases). The V and J ends lost 1 base and 9 bases respectively, with 10 bases between them. The CDR3 runs to 13 residues. CDR1 is MGHDK and CDR2 is SYGVNS in the germline V gene.

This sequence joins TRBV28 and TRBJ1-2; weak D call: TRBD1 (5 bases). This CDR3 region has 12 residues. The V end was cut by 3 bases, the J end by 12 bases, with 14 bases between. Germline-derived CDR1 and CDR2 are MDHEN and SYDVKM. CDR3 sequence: CASSFLRGAHTF. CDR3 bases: TGTGCCAGCAGTTTCCTTAGAGGGGCACACACCTTC.

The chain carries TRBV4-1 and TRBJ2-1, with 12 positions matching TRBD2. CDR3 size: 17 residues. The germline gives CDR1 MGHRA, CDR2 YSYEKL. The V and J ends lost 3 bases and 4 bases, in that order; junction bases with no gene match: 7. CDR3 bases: TGCGCCAGCAGCCACCCTGTAGGACTAGCGGGGTACAATGAGCAGTTCTTC. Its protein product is CASSHPVGLAGYNEQFF.

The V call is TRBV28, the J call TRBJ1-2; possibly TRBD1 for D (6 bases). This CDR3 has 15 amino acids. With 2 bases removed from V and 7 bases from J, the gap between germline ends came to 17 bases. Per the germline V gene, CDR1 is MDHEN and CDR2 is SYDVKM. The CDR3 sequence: CASSLTGPAIGGYTF. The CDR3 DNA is TGTGCCAGCAGTTTAACAGGGCCAGCTATCGGTGGCTACACCTTC.

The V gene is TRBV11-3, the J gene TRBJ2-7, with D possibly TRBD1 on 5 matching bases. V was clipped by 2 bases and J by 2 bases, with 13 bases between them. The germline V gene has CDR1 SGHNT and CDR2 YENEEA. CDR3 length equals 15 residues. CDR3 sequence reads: CASSLLTGDTYEQYF. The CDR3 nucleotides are TGTGCCAGCAGCTTACTCACAGGAGACACCTACGAGCAGTACTTC.

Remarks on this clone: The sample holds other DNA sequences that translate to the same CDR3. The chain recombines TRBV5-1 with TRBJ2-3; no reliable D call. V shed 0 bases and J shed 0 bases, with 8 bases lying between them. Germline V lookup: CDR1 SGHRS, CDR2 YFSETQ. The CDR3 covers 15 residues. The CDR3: CASSLGQHSTDTQYF. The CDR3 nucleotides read TGCGCCAGCAGCTTGGGTCAGCATAGCACAGATACGCAGTATTTT.

CDR3 protein: CASSLTDLAKNIQYF. The CDR3 DNA reads as TGCGCCAGCAGCTTGACAGATCTAGCCAAAAACATTCAGTACTTC. The chain joins TRBV5-1 to TRBJ2-4; D is uncertain. V was trimmed by 1 base and J by 0 bases, leaving 8 bases between them. This CDR3 has 15 amino acids. CDR1 and CDR2 (germline): SGHRS, YFSETQ.